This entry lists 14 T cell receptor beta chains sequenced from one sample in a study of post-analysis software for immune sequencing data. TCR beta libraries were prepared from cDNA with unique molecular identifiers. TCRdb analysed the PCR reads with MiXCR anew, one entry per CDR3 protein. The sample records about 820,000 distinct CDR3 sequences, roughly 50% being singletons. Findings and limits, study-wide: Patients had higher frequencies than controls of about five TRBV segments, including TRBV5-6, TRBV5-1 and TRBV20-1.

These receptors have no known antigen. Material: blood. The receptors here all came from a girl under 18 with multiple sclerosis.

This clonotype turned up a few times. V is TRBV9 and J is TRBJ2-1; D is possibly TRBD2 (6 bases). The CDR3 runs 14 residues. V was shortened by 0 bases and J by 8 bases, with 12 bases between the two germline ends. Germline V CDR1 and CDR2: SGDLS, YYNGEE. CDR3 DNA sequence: TGTGCCAGCAGCGTAGCCCCCGGGGGAGATGAGCAGTTCTTC. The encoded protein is CASSVAPGGDEQFF.

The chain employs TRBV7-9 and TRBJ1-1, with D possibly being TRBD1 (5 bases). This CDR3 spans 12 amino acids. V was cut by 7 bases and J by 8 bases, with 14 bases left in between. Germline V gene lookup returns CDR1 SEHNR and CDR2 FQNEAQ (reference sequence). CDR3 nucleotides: TGTGCCAGCACCATCCGAGGGACGGAAGCTTTCTTT. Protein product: CASTIRGTEAFF.

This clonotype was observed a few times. Here the CDR3 reads CASSLQGGGETQYF. CDR3 nucleotides: TGCGCCAGCAGCTTACAGGGAGGCGGGGAGACCCAGTACTTC. The chain combines TRBV5-1 with TRBJ2-5, with D possibly being TRBD1 or TRBD2 (6 bases each). CDR3 size: 14 residues. Germline assignment: CDR1 SGHRS and CDR2 YFSETQ. The V and J ends lost 2 bases and 5 bases respectively, with 13 bases between them.

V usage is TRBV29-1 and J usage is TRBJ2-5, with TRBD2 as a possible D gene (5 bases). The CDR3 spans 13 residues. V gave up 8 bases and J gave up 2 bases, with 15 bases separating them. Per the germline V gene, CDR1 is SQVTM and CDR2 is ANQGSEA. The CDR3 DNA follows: TGCAGCATTGGAGGCCTGCTGCAAGAGACCCAGTACTTC. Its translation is CSIGGLLQETQYF.

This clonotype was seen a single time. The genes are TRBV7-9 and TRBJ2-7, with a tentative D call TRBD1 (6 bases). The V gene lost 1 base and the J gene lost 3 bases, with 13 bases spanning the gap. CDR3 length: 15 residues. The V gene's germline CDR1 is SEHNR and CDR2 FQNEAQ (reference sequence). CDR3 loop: CASSLGTGYYYEQYF. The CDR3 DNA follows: TGTGCCAGCAGCTTAGGCACAGGGTATTACTACGAGCAGTACTTC.

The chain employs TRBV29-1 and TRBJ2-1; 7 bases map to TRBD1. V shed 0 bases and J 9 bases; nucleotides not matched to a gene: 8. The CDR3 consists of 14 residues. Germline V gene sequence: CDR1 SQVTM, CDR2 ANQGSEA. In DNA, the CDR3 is TGCAGCGTTGAAGATCTGATAGGGGGCGGTGAGCAGTTCTTC. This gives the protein CSVEDLIGGGEQFF.

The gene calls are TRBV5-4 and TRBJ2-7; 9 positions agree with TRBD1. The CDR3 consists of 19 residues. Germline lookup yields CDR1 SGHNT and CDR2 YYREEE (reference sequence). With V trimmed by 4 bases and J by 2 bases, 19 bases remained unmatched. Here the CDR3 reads CASSLGTGRTGLLAYEQYF. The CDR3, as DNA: TGTGCCAGCAGCCTCGGGACAGGGAGGACCGGACTCCTCGCCTACGAGCAGTACTTC.

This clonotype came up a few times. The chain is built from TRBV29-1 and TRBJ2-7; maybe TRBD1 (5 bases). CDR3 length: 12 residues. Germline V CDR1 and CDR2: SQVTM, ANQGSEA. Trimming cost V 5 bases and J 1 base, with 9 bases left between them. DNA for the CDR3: TGCAGCGTTCGTTCAGGGTCCTACGAGCAGTACTTC. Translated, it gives CSVRSGSYEQYF.

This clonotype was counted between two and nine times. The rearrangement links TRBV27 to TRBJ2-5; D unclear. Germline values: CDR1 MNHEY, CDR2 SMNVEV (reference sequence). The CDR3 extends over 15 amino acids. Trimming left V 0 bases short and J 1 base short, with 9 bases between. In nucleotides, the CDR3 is TGTGCCAGCAGTTTATCAATTCCAGCCCAAGAGACCCAGTACTTC. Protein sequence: CASSLSIPAQETQYF.

DNA for the CDR3: TGCGCCAGCAGCTTGGATAGTGGGGTCAGCGAGCAGTACTTC. Translated, it gives CASSLDSGVSEQYF. The V gene is TRBV5-1, the J gene TRBJ2-7, with D hard to call. V lost 0 bases to trimming and J lost 6 bases, with 13 bases between them. The CDR3 is 14 residues long. From germline, CDR1 is SGHRS and CDR2 YFSETQ.

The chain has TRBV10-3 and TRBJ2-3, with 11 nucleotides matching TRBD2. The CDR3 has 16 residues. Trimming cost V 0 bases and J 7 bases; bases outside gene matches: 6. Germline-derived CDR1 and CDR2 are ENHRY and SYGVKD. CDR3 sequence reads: CAISESTSGGDYTQYF. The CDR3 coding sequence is TGTGCCATCAGTGAGTCCACTAGCGGGGGCGATTATACGCAGTATTTT.

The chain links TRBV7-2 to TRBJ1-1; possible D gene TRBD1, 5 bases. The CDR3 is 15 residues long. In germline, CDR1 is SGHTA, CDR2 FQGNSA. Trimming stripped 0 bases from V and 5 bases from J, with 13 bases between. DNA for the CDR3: TGTGCCAGCAGCTTAGCCTGGGTGGGGGGGACTGAAGCTTTCTTT. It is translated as CASSLAWVGGTEAFF. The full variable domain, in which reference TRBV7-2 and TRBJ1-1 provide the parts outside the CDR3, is GAGVSQSPSNKVTEKGKDVELRCDPISGHTALYWYRQSLGQGLEFLIYFQGNSAPDKSGLPSDRFSAERTGGSVSTLTIQRTQQEDSAVYLCASSLAWVGGTEAFFGQGTRLTVV.

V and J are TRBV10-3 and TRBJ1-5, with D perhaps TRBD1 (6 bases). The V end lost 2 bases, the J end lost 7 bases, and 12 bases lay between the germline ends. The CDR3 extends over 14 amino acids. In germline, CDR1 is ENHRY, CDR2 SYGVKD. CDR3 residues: CAISEGGGGQPQHF. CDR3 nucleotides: TGTGCCATCAGTGAGGGGGGGGGCGGACAGCCCCAGCATTTT.

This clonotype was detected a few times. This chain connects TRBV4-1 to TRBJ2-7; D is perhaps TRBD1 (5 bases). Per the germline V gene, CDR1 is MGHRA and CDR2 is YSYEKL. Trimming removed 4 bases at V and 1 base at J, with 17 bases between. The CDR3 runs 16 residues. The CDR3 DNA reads TGCGCCAGCAGCCTGCGAGGAACAGGATCATCCTACGAGCAGTACTTC. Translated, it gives CASSLRGTGSSYEQYF.